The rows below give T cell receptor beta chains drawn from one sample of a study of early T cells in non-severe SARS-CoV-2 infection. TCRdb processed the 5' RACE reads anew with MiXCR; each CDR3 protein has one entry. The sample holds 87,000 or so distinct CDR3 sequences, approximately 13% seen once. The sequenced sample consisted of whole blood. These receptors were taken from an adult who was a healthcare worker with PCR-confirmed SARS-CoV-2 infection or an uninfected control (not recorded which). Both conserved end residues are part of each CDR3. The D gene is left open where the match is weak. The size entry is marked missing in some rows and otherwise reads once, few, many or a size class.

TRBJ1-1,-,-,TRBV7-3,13,TGTGCCAGCAGCTTTTCTGAAGACACTGAAGCTTTCTTT,CASSFSEDTEAFF
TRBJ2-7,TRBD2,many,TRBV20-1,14,TGCAGTGCGTTTAGCGGGGGAAGCTCCTACGAGCAGTACTTC,CSAFSGGSSYEQYF
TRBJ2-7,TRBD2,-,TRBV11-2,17,TGTGCCAGCAGCCACGCTGGCACGACTAGCGGGAGATACGAGCAGTACTTC,CASSHAGTTSGRYEQYF
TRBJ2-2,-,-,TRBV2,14,TGTGCCAGCAGTGAACTATCACAGGTCGGGGAGCTGTTTTTT,CASSELSQVGELFF
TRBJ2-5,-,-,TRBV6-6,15,TGTGCCAGCAGTCCCGTGGTCGGGGGAGAAGAGACCCAGTACTTC,CASSPVVGGEETQYF
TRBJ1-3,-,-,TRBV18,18,TGTGCCAGCTCACCGGTTCGCGCCGACTTCCCCTCTGGAAACACCATATATTTT,CASSPVRADFPSGNTIYF
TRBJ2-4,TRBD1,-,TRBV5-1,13,TGCGCCAGCAGCGCCGGACAGGGGGACATTCAGTACTTC,CASSAGQGDIQYF
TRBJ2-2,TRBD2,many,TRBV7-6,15,TGTGCCAGCAGCTTAGTAGCGGGAGACCACGGGGAGCTGTTTTTT,CASSLVAGDHGELFF
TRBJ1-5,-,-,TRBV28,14,TGTGCCAGCAGTTTGCGACAGCTCAATCAGCCCCAGCATTTT,CASSLRQLNQPQHF
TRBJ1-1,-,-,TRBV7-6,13,TGTGCCAGCAGCCCCCTCTCGTCGTATGAAGCTTTCTTT,CASSPLSSYEAFF
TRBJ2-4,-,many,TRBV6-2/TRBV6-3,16,TGTGCCAGCAGTTCGCCCCGGGTACTAGCCAAAAACATTCAGTACTTC,CASSSPRVLAKNIQYF
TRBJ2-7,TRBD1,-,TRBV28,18,TGTGCCAGCAGTCCCCTCCTTCGCCGGGACAGGAACTCCTACGAGCAGTACTTC,CASSPLLRRDRNSYEQYF
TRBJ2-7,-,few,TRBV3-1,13,TGTGCCAGCAGCCATCGGACCGGGGGCGAGCAGTACTTC,CASSHRTGGEQYF
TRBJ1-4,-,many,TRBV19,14,TGTGCCAGTAGTAAAGGGGCAGGTGACGAAAAACTGTTTTTT,CASSKGAGDEKLFF
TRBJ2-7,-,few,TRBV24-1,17,TGTGCCACCAGTGATCATCGCAGGACCCCCATCACCTACGAGCAGTACTTC,CATSDHRRTPITYEQYF
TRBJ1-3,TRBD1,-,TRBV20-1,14,TGCAGTGCTAGTGACAGGGCCTCTGGAAACACCATATATTTT,CSASDRASGNTIYF
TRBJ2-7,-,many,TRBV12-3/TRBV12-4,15,TGTGCCAGCAGTTTATTTAGCGGATCCCCCTACGAGCAGTACTTC,CASSLFSGSPYEQYF
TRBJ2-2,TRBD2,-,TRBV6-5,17,TGTGCCAGCAGTAGAGGACTAGCGGGAGTCGGCACCGGGGAGCTGTTTTTT,CASSRGLAGVGTGELFF
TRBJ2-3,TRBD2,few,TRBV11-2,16,TGTGCCAGCAGCCCAGTAGCGGGCGTACCTTCAGATACGCAGTATTTT,CASSPVAGVPSDTQYF
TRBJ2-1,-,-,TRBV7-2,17,TGTGCCAGCAGCTTCAAGGGGACTTCTAGCTCCTACAATGAGCAGTTCTTC,CASSFKGTSSSYNEQFF
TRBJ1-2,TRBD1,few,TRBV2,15,TGTGCCAGCAGCGAGAGGACAGGCTCTAACTATGGCTACACCTTC,CASSERTGSNYGYTF
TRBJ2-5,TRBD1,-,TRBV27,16,TGTGCCAGCAGTTTAGCCCCACAGGGGGCAGGGGAGACCCAGTACTTC,CASSLAPQGAGETQYF
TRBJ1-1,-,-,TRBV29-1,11,TGCAGCGTCAGAGAGAACACTGAAGCTTTCTTT,CSVRENTEAFF
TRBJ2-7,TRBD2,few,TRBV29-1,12,TGCAGCGTTGCACTAGCGAAAGACGAGCAGTACTTC,CSVALAKDEQYF
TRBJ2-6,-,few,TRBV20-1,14,TGCAGTGCTAGAGCGGCCTCTGGGGCCAACGTCCTGACTTTC,CSARAASGANVLTF
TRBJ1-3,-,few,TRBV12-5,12,TGTGCTAGTGGTTTGAGCGCAAACACCATATATTTT,CASGLSANTIYF
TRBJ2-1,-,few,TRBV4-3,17,TGCGCCAGCAGCCACACATTCCGGGACTTCTCCTACAATGAGCAGTTCTTC,CASSHTFRDFSYNEQFF
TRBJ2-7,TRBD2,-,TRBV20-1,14,TGCAGTGCCTATCGGACTAGCGGCTACTACGAGCAGTACTTC,CSAYRTSGYYEQYF
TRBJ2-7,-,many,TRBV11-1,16,TGTGCCAGCAGCTTAATCCCCGGACAGCCGCCTGGGGAGCAGTACTTC,CASSLIPGQPPGEQYF
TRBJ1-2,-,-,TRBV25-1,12,TGTGCCAGCAGTGACGTTGACTCTGGCTACACCTTC,CASSDVDSGYTF
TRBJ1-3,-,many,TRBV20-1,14,TGCAGTGCTAGGGAACTCCGCTCTGGAAACACCATATATTTT,CSARELRSGNTIYF
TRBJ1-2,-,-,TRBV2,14,TGTGCCAGCAGTCAGTTGGGGGGCTTCTATGGCTACACCTTC,CASSQLGGFYGYTF
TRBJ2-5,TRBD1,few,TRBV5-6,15,TGTGCCAGCAGCTTGGTCGCAGGGGGCAGGGAGACCCAGTACTTC,CASSLVAGGRETQYF
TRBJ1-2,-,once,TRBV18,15,TGTGCCAGCTCACCATTGACGGGCGTCGACTATGGCTACACCTTC,CASSPLTGVDYGYTF
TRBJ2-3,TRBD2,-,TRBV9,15,TGTGCCAGCAGCGTAGCTATGTGGGAGGGAGATACGCAGTATTTT,CASSVAMWEGDTQYF
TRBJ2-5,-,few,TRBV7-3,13,TGTGCCAGCAGCCAGACAGATGGAGAGACCCAGTACTTC,CASSQTDGETQYF
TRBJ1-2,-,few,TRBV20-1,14,TGCAGTGCTAGAGACCCAGGGAGGGACTATGGCTACACCTTC,CSARDPGRDYGYTF
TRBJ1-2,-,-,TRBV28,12,TGTGCCAGCAGTATCGCGGACTATGGCTACACCTTC,CASSIADYGYTF
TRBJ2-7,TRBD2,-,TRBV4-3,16,TGCGCCAGCAGCCGGTTACTAGCGGGAGCTTCCTACGAGCAGTACTTC,CASSRLLAGASYEQYF
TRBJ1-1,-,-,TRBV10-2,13,TGCGCCAGCAGTGAGTCGGGGTCGGGGACAGCTTTCTTT,CASSESGSGTAFF
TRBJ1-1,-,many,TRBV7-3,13,TGTGCCAGCAGCCTCGGACGGAACACTGAAGCTTTCTTT,CASSLGRNTEAFF
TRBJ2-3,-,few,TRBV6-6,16,TGTGCCAGCAGGTCCGTCCCAGGCCCATCTTCGGATACGCAGTATTTT,CASRSVPGPSSDTQYF
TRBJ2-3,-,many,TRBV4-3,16,TGCGCCAGCAGCCAAGATGGGCGGGACTGGTTAGATACGCAGTATTTT,CASSQDGRDWLDTQYF